This record looks at one TCR beta chain sequence and its context. TCRdb's table, derived via immunoSEQ multiplex PCR, lists solely in-frame clones and lacks some. The data show 40,000 to 45,000 clones, with approximately 90% seen just once and about 0.61% held by the top ten. This specimen comes from a study of T cell changes during pregnancy in multiple sclerosis. The germline V gene has CDR1 ENHRY and CDR2 SYGVKD. There are 13 residues in the CDR3. Trimming removed 6 bases from V and 0 bases from J; junction bases left unmatched: 2. The sample here was CD4+ T cells from peripheral blood mononuclear cells, taken in the first trimester of pregnancy. This receptor was taken from a female donor with multiple sclerosis, enrolled in a pregnancy study. The chain employs TRBV10-3 and TRBJ2-7; 7 positions agree with TRBD1. Here the CDR3 reads CAIRTGDSYEQYF. The CDR3 DNA reads as TGTGCCATCAGAACAGGGGACTCCTACGAGCAGTACTTC.